This T cell receptor beta chain derives from a study of shared clonotypes between healthy human individuals. Trimming shortened V by 0 bases and J by 0 bases, and 9 bases separated the two germline ends. The V gene's germline CDR1 is LGHNA and CDR2 YSLEER. CDR3 length: 16 amino acids. At the deep level, the assay was run. Generated by immunoSEQ multiplex PCR, the TCRdb table keeps only in-frame clones and is missing some. The sample records approximately 500,000 clones, around 85% being singletons. This TCR was recovered from a woman between 40 and 55 years old in good health. Some clones in this sample may be carry-over from other donors' samples. The sample was PBMCs. This sequence joins TRBV4-3 and TRBJ2-1; D uncertain. The CDR3 here is CASSQDLESSYNEQFF. The CDR3 nucleotides read TGCGCCAGCAGCCAAGATCTCGAGAGCTCCTACAATGAGCAGTTCTTC.